This TCR beta chain was retrieved from a study of glioma-infiltrating T cells. The study's findings and limits: Tissue and blood shared very few CDR3 sequences.

V was cut by 3 bases and J by 0 bases, with 7 bases left in between. Germline V gene data show CDR1 as MNHEY and CDR2 as SMNVEV (reference sequence). This CDR3 comprises 14 residues. The iRepertoire nested amplicon-rescue multiplex PCR amplified TCR alpha and beta CDR3s from RNA. One-step reverse transcription and amplification started from approximately 100-400 ng of tissue mRNA or PBMC total RNA. TCRdb analysed the multiplex PCR reads with MiXCR anew, one entry per CDR3 protein. The data hold thousands of distinct CDR3 sequences, with 25% to 35% observed a single time. Concerning this clonotype itself: Antigen unknown.

V is TRBV27 and J is TRBJ2-3, with D perhaps TRBD1 or TRBD2 (5 bases each). The sample consisted of glioma tissue, nonneoplastic brain tissue, or PBMCs (not recorded which). The source is a human donor with low-grade glioma or glioblastoma, undergoing nonglioma brain surgery, or in good health (not recorded which). The CDR3 region has the DNA TGTGCCAGCAGTTTCAGGGAGAGCACAGATACGCAGTATTTT. Its translation is CASSFRESTDTQYF.